This TCR beta chain stems from a study of T cells of healthy individuals. V was clipped by 5 bases and J by 7 bases; unmatched bases: 8. CDR1 and CDR2 from the germline V gene are ENHRY and SYGVKD. The CDR3 length is 16 residues. TCRdb passed the 5' RACE reads through MiXCR, listing each CDR3 protein once. The profile covers about 96,000 distinct CDR3 sequences, with approximately 16% appearing a single time and roughly 6.1% taken by the ten largest. This clonotype was detected a few times. This clonotype originated in a human donor in good health. The V and J genes are TRBV10-3 and TRBJ2-1, with 13 bases aligning to TRBD2. The CDR3 region is CAISPRTSGGLNEQFF. The CDR3 region has the DNA TGTGCCATCAGTCCAAGGACTAGCGGGGGTCTTAATGAGCAGTTCTTC.